Here is one T cell receptor (beta chain) with its context. The source of the sample is a study of control samples from healthy donors and cancer patients. Trimming took 2 bases from V and 8 from J; bases not matched to a gene: 6. The CDR3 extends over 14 amino acids. In germline, CDR1 is LGHNA, CDR2 YNFKEQ. Produced via immunoSEQ multiplex PCR; TCRdb's table is partial and in-frame only. The repertoire holds approximately 150,000 clones, with 90% to 95% as singletons. The specimen sequenced was blood. This clonotype originated in a woman between 18 and 30 years old in good health. This rearrangement joins TRBV4-2 to TRBJ1-2; 9 bases match TRBD1. Written as DNA, the CDR3 is TGTGCCAGCAGCCAACCACAGGGGGCGAGGGGCTACACCTTC. Translating it yields CASSQPQGARGYTF.